This is a list of T cell receptor beta chains from one sample in a study of shared clonotypes between healthy human individuals. This table comes from immunoSEQ multiplex PCR, and its TCRdb copy is limited to in-frame clones, with some not included. The repertoire holds over 700,000 clones, with 55% to 75% as singletons. Sample: memory CD4+ T cells sorted from blood. These receptors all stem from a woman under 40 in good health. Both conserved end residues are part of each CDR3. The order of the fields is J gene, V gene, D gene, clone size, CDR3 protein, CDR3 DNA. The D gene is left open where the match is weak. The size of a clone is reported for some rows only, either as once, few or many, or as a class for expanded clones.

TRBJ2-7 TRBV28 . few CASSFIGSRSEQYF TGTGCCAGCAGTTTCATCGGGAGCCGAAGCGAGCAGTACTTC
TRBJ2-3 TRBV6-1 TRBD2 . CASSEVTAIGGLGISDTQYF TGTGCCAGCAGTGAAGTTACGGCTATTGGGGGACTAGGTATCTCAGATACGCAGTATTTT
TRBJ2-3 TRBV6-6 . . CASSAQGGTDTQYF TGTGCCAGCAGTGCACAGGGTGGCACAGATACGCAGTATTTT
TRBJ2-1 TRBV18 . . CASSPRKTGSYNEQFF TGTGCCAGCTCACCGAGGAAGACAGGATCCTACAATGAGCAGTTCTTC
TRBJ2-7 TRBV2 TRBD1 . CAGTGGYEQYF TGTGCCGGGACAGGGGGCTACGAGCAGTACTTC
TRBJ2-4 TRBV7-9 . . CASGYVKNIQYF TGTGCCAGCGGTTATGTCAAAAACATTCAGTACTTC
TRBJ2-1 TRBV7-9 . . CASSSVPGTASYNEQFF TGTGCCAGCAGTTCCGTCCCCGGGACCGCGTCCTACAATGAGCAGTTCTTC
TRBJ1-4 TRBV28 . . CASSLEGWLFF TGTGCCAGCAGCCTTGAGGGATGGCTGTTTTTT
TRBJ1-2 TRBV6-5 . . CASSYGREISGYTF TGTGCCAGCAGTTATGGCAGGGAGATCAGTGGCTACACCTTC
TRBJ1-2 TRBV18 . . CASSYGQSNYGYTF TGTGCCAGCTCATACGGACAGAGTAACTATGGCTACACCTTC
TRBJ1-4 TRBV28 TRBD1 few CASSTGTAGEKLFF TGTGCCAGCAGTACCGGGACAGCCGGGGAAAAACTGTTTTTT
TRBJ2-2 TRBV18 . . CATEAGQIMTGELFF TGTGCCACCGAGGCCGGACAGATAATGACCGGGGAGCTGTTTTTT
TRBJ2-5 TRBV11-2 TRBD2 . CASSPGLAGGPAETQYF TGTGCCAGCAGCCCCGGACTAGCGGGAGGGCCAGCAGAGACCCAGTACTTC
TRBJ1-5 TRBV19 . . CASTVGQSNQPQHF TGTGCCAGTACAGTGGGGCAGAGCAATCAGCCCCAGCATTTT
TRBJ2-1 TRBV11-2 TRBD1 . CASSVGGGDNEQFF TGTGCCAGCAGCGTAGGGGGCGGCGACAATGAGCAGTTCTTC
TRBJ2-7 TRBV19 TRBD2 . CASSISGLAKTYEQYF TGTGCCAGTAGTATCTCCGGACTAGCGAAGACCTACGAGCAGTACTTC
TRBJ2-6 TRBV28 . . CASSPPDLRANVLTF TGTGCCAGCAGTCCCCCGGACCTCAGGGCCAACGTCCTGACTTTC
TRBJ2-5 TRBV7-7 . once CASSLAGQKETQYF TGTGCCAGCAGCCTAGCCGGACAGAAAGAGACCCAGTACTTC
TRBJ1-1 TRBV28 TRBD1 . CASRTPDREVTEAFF TGTGCCAGCAGAACGCCAGACAGGGAGGTGACTGAAGCTTTCTTT
TRBJ1-2 TRBV9 . few CASSAEEGMLYGYTF TGTGCCAGCAGCGCCGAGGAAGGGATGCTCTATGGCTACACCTTC
TRBJ2-7 TRBV29-1 TRBD1 . CSVDSGTGNYEQYF TGCAGCGTTGACTCCGGGACAGGGAACTACGAGCAGTACTTC
TRBJ2-7 TRBV5-6 TRBD2 . CASSFRTSGTYEQYF TGTGCCAGCAGCTTCAGGACTAGCGGGACCTACGAGCAGTACTTC
TRBJ2-1 TRBV7-3 TRBD2 . CASSSGGGNEQFF TGTGCCAGCAGTTCGGGAGGGGGCAATGAGCAGTTCTTC
TRBJ2-5 TRBV5-1 . few CASSLYSGVEETQYF TGCGCCAGCAGTTTATACAGTGGAGTAGAGGAGACCCAGTACTTC
TRBJ2-2 TRBV14 . . CASSQSGRGRKTGELFF TGTGCCAGCAGCCAATCGGGCCGGGGCCGGAAAACCGGGGAGCTGTTTTTT
TRBJ1-5 TRBV5-1 TRBD1 . CASSVDRASNQPQHF TGCGCCAGCAGCGTAGACAGGGCTAGCAATCAGCCCCAGCATTTT
TRBJ1-1 TRBV5-1 . . CASSPDSVNTEAFF TGCGCCAGCAGCCCGGACTCGGTGAACACTGAAGCTTTCTTT
TRBJ2-3 TRBV29-1 . . CSFTRLVHDDTQYF TGCAGCTTCACGCGACTCGTCCACGATGATACGCAGTATTTT
TRBJ1-4 TRBV5-1 . once CASTGGHNEKLFF TGCGCCAGCACGGGGGGGCATAATGAAAAACTGTTTTTT
TRBJ2-7 TRBV13 . . CASSTRVYSEYEQYF TGTGCCAGCAGCACCCGGGTGTATTCAGAGTACGAGCAGTACTTC
TRBJ2-1 TRBV19 TRBD1 . CASSIGQGVYNEQFF TGTGCCAGTAGTATAGGGCAGGGGGTGTACAATGAGCAGTTCTTC
TRBJ2-7 TRBV27 . . CASTNPMGHEQYF TGTGCCAGCACGAACCCTATGGGTCACGAGCAGTACTTC
TRBJ2-1 TRBV19 TRBD2 . CASSIGRELANEQFF TGTGCCAGTAGTATAGGGCGGGAGCTGGCCAATGAGCAGTTCTTC
TRBJ2-3 TRBV5-1 . . CASSSNPQTPTDTQYF TGCGCCAGCAGCTCCAACCCACAGACCCCCACAGATACGCAGTATTTT
TRBJ2-1 TRBV27 . . CASSLSGFYNEQFF TGTGCCAGCAGTTTATCGGGGTTCTACAATGAGCAGTTCTTC